The clone carrying this TCR beta chain was counted at least ten times. Antigen specificity is unknown. This CDR3 spans 14 amino acids. V was trimmed by 3 bases and J by 5 bases, leaving 13 bases between them. Germline values: CDR1 SGHTA, CDR2 FQGNSA. These data come from a study of early T cells in non-severe SARS-CoV-2 infection. In the study overall: Chains were unpaired, as sequencing was done on bulk RNA from unsorted whole blood. Study outcomes and limitations: Database matching using VDJdb favored anti-spike CD8 responses, with private and CD4 specificities left missing.

One entry per CDR3 protein, called by TCRdb with MiXCR from the 5' RACE reads. Found here are under 65,000 distinct CDR3 sequences, 9.5% to 15% of them singletons; the top ten hold around 3.5%. Sequenced sample: whole blood. The chain combines TRBV7-2 with TRBJ2-5; unclear D gene. The sequence derives from an adult who was a healthcare worker with PCR-confirmed SARS-CoV-2 infection or an uninfected control (not recorded which). The CDR3 DNA follows: TGTGCCAGCAGCTTCGGGCCTTTTGAGGAGACCCAGTACTTC. It yields the protein CASSFGPFEETQYF.